One T cell receptor beta chain is described in this entry. Its antigen is not known. It was with 60 Vbeta and 13 Jbeta primers that the PCR ran. The table came from immunoSEQ multiplex PCR; TCRdb's copy has only in-frame clones and leaves some out. In the table there are approximately 210,000 clones, about 80% of which are singletons. These data belong to a study of cytomegalovirus exposure and HLA in healthy donors. General study findings and limits: Previously analyzed data showed that most TCR beta V segments were productive at a frequency of about 87% or about 30%.

The CDR3 loop spans 13 amino acids. Looked up from germline, CDR1 is MNHEY and CDR2 is SVGAGI. V lost 2 bases, J lost 4 bases, and 7 bases lay in between. The chain employs TRBV6-5 and TRBJ2-3, with D tentatively TRBD1 (5 bases). This clonotype was sampled from a male donor in good health and CMV-seronegative. The sequencing input was PBMCs. The CDR3 DNA reads as TGTGCCAGCAGTTACCTGGGGCCAGATACGCAGTATTTT. As protein: CASSYLGPDTQYF.